This T cell receptor (beta chain) was sequenced in a study of T cell repertoires in cytomegalovirus infection. On the study more broadly: Shared public TCR beta signatures pointed to both CMV infection and a matching HLA type.

This clonotype showed up just a few times. Germline values: CDR1 SGHRS, CDR2 YFSETQ. CDR3 length equals 11 residues. Trimming at V came to 9 bases and at J to 7 bases, leaving 5 bases not matched to a gene. TCRdb reanalysed the reads using MiXCR and keeps one entry per CDR3 protein. Of about 180,000 distinct CDR3 sequences detected, roughly 15% appear once; the ten largest clones hold about 23%. This clonotype was obtained from a human donor in good health (CMV status not recorded). Some clones in this sample may be carry-over from other donors' samples. Sequencing was done on a sample of CD8+ T cells from PBMCs. The chain uses TRBV5-1 and TRBJ2-5, with 8 bases fitting TRBD1. Here the CDR3 reads CATFDRGTQYF. In nucleotides, the CDR3 is TGCGCCACCTTCGACAGGGGGACCCAGTACTTC.